This TCR beta chain was sequenced during a study of technical replicates of blood from several donors. The CDR3 spans 14 residues. Germline V CDR1 and CDR2: SGDLS, YYNGEE. Germline trimming cut 4 bases from V and 4 bases from J; bases unmatched to any gene: 7. Clones were read by immunoSEQ multiplex PCR, and TCRdb kept only the in-frame ones, dropping some. This sample carries about 84,000 clones, less than 98% of them seen once, and the ten largest clones take over 0.15%. The clonotype was recovered from a human donor in good health. Sequenced: T cells isolated from PBMCs. The chain links TRBV9 to TRBJ2-5; 7 bases map to TRBD1. The chain's CDR3 is CASSPQQGVETQYF. CDR3 DNA: TGTGCCAGCAGCCCCCAGCAGGGGGTAGAGACCCAGTACTTC.